Below are 2 T cell receptor beta chains sequenced from a single sample in a study of blood T cells in healthy people across ages. It was with a sample-barcoded 5' primer and a J-beta primer mix that a second PCR of about 7 to 12 cycles was run. Each CDR3 protein gets one entry after TCRdb re-called the 5' RACE reads with MiXCR. The sample carries fewer than 2,000,000 distinct CDR3 sequences, roughly two fifths recorded once. Sequencing was performed on blood. The receptors originated from a human donor in good health.

Only a few counts were recorded for this clonotype. The V call is TRBV28, the J call TRBJ2-4; no reliable D call. The V and J ends lost 3 bases and 8 bases respectively, with 11 bases between them. CDR3 length: 13 residues. Germline V lookup: CDR1 MDHEN, CDR2 SYDVKM. The CDR3 is CASSFGQVDIQYF. CDR3 bases: TGTGCCAGCAGTTTTGGTCAAGTTGACATTCAGTACTTC.

This clonotype was counted a few times. The gene calls are TRBV9 and TRBJ2-1; the match to TRBD2 covers 7 bases. The CDR3 loop spans 15 amino acids. J was trimmed by 3 bases and V by 1 base; bases with no gene match: 4. CDR1 is SGDLS and CDR2 is YYNGEE in the germline V gene. The CDR3 loop reads CASSVLGGSYNEQFF. The CDR3 region has the DNA TGTGCCAGCAGCGTATTGGGGGGGAGCTACAATGAGCAGTTCTTC.